These 21 T cell receptor beta chains were sequenced from one sample in a study of vaccination effects on CD4 cells after COVID-19. Data came from immunoSEQ multiplex PCR; TCRdb stores just in-frame clones and leaves some out. The table lists about 31,000 clones, approximately 69% of them singletons. These receptors' antigens are unknown. Viral peptide pool expansion of antigen-specific CD4+ T cells preceded sequencing in the ViraFEST assay. When less than 11 days of culture had elapsed, CD4+ T cells were isolated. Two-dose vaccination with either BNT162b2 or mRNA-1273 was given to the participants. Sequenced here: CD4+ T cells from PBMCs cultured with SARS-CoV-2 spike peptides, sampled after COVID-19 vaccination. Receptors originate from a human donor who received a COVID-19 vaccine.

This chain links TRBV5-1 with TRBJ1-3, with D uncertain. The CDR3 length is 15 residues. V was shortened by 0 bases and J by 0 bases, with 7 bases between the two germline ends. From germline, CDR1 is SGHRS and CDR2 YFSETQ. CDR3 sequence: CASSLDGISGNTIYF. The CDR3 DNA sequence: TGCGCCAGCAGCTTGGACGGGATCTCTGGAAACACCATATATTTT.

This clone was seen only a few times. CDR3 residues: CASSAEKNTEAFF. CDR3 nucleotides: TGCGCCAGCAGTGCAGAGAAGAACACTGAAGCTTTCTTT. The V gene is TRBV10-2, the J gene TRBJ1-1; D gene ambiguous. The CDR3 totals 13 residues. The germline V and J ends were trimmed by 4 bases and 1 base, with 7 bases remaining between them. The V gene's germline CDR1 is WSHSY and CDR2 SAAADI.

This sequence joins TRBV24-1 and TRBJ1-1; D may be TRBD1 (5 bases). V gave up 5 bases and J gave up 5 bases, with 14 bases separating them. CDR1 is KGHDR, CDR2 SFDVKD, per germline. The CDR3 length is 14 residues. The CDR3 is CATSGGGVVTEAFF. The CDR3 DNA follows: TGTGCCACCAGTGGGGGAGGGGTGGTGACTGAAGCTTTCTTT.

This chain connects TRBV6-2 or TRBV6-3 to TRBJ1-5; 7 bases are a match to TRBD1. Germline V gives CDR1 MNHEY, CDR2 SVGEGT. The CDR3 has 17 amino acids. The V gene end was trimmed by 0 bases and the J gene end by 4 bases; junction bases not matched to a gene: 9. This chain's CDR3 is CASSYSTGAQGNQPQHF. The DNA of the CDR3 is TGTGCCAGCAGTTACTCGACTGGGGCACAGGGGAATCAGCCCCAGCATTTT.

This clone is a singleton in its sample. The chain employs TRBV4-1 and TRBJ1-3; 11 bases agree with TRBD1. The CDR3 runs to 16 residues. Germline V gives CDR1 MGHRA, CDR2 YSYEKL. The ends lost 1 base at V and 4 bases at J; junction bases unmatched: 3. The CDR3 DNA reads as TGCGCCAGCAGCCAAGGGGACAGGGGGATAGGAAACACCATATATTTT. Protein: CASSQGDRGIGNTIYF.

This clone has a single count. CDR3 in amino acids: CSVVRGQGFDEQFF. The CDR3 DNA reads TGCAGCGTTGTAAGGGGACAGGGGTTCGATGAGCAGTTCTTC. The V call is TRBV29-1, the J call TRBJ2-1, with 10 positions matching TRBD1. CDR1 and CDR2 (germline): SQVTM, ANQGSEA. Trimming removed 4 bases from V and 8 bases from J; junction bases left unmatched: 8. The CDR3 is 14 residues long.

This clone is termed medium-sized. This chain connects TRBV12-3 or TRBV12-4 to TRBJ1-1; 9 bases map to TRBD1. The CDR3 spans 13 residues. V lost 6 bases and J lost 3; bases outside the gene matches: 2. CDR3 bases: TGTGCCAGCAGCGGACAGGGGTACACTGAAGCTTTCTTT. Encoded protein: CASSGQGYTEAFF.

For the CDR3, the DNA is TGTGCCAGCAGGAAAACCCTCAGTCTAGCCAAAAACATTCAGTACTTC. It yields the protein CASRKTLSLAKNIQYF. The chain employs TRBV7-9 and TRBJ2-4; D ambiguous. The germline gives CDR1 SEHNR, CDR2 FQNEAQ (reference sequence). The V end lost 6 bases, the J end lost 0 bases, and 15 bases lay between the germline ends. This CDR3 spans 16 amino acids.

A single count supports this clone. The chain has TRBV29-1 and TRBJ1-1; 7 positions agree with TRBD1. Germline-derived CDR1 and CDR2 are SQVTM and ANQGSEA. This CDR3 spans 17 amino acids. The V gene end was trimmed by 4 bases and the J gene end by 2 bases; junction bases not matched to a gene: 16. The CDR3 region is CSVVPNRGRNLNTEAFF. The CDR3 nucleotides are TGCAGCGTTGTCCCAAACAGGGGCCGCAATCTTAACACTGAAGCTTTCTTT.

This clone has a single count. CDR3 nucleotides: TGTGCCAGCAGCTTAGATCAGGGCGGGTACACCTTC. Translation: CASSLDQGGYTF. The chain combines TRBV7-9 with TRBJ1-2; D is perhaps TRBD1 (5 bases). The CDR3 loop spans 12 amino acids. Germline values: CDR1 SEHNR, CDR2 FQNEAQ (reference sequence). The V and J ends lost 1 base and 11 bases respectively, with 11 bases between them.

About this clone itself: Because the CDR3 is missing its conserved closing phenylalanine or tryptophan, this is likely a read error. The DNA is left out, because the CDR3 cannot be placed on it with certainty; the CDR3 is given as TCRdb lists it. The chain is built from TRBV1 and TRBJ1-1. TRBV1 is a known pseudogene. The CDR3 has 12 residues if both end residues are counted. The CDR3 reads CTSSQVVARMSS.

The CDR3, as DNA: TGCAGTGCTAGTTACGCGGGGCATAACTACGAGCAGTACTTC. Translated, it gives CSASYAGHNYEQYF. J is TRBJ2-7 and V is TRBV20-1; a possible D gene is TRBD2 (6 bases). The V end was cut by 3 bases, the J end by 3 bases, with 15 bases between. Germline V gives CDR1 DFQATT, CDR2 SNEGSKA (reference sequence). The CDR3 is made up of 14 amino acids.

The gene calls are TRBV3-1 (or the pseudogene TRBV3-2) and TRBJ1-5; 8 nucleotides agree with TRBD1. The CDR3 sequence is 13 residues long. Trimming cost V 4 bases and J 10 bases; bases outside gene matches: 6. The germline V gene encodes CDR1 LGHDT and CDR2 YNNKEL (reference sequence). The CDR3 nucleotides are TGTGCCAGCAGCCGCGGTACAGGGGGACCCCAGCATTTT. This codes for CASSRGTGGPQHF.

This chain connects TRBV3-1 (or the pseudogene TRBV3-2) to TRBJ1-3; D is undetermined. Trimming removed 1 base from V and 4 bases from J, with 8 bases in between. The germline gives CDR1 LGHDT, CDR2 YNNKEL (reference sequence). The CDR3 length is 14 residues. The CDR3 bases are TGTGCCAGCAGCCAAGGAACCTTCGGAAACACCATATATTTT. Protein sequence: CASSQGTFGNTIYF.

This chain links TRBV7-8 with TRBJ2-1, with TRBD2 matching over 7 bases. The CDR3 is 17 amino acids. After removal of 4 bases from V and 2 bases from J, the junction contained 11 bases not matched to a gene. Germline CDR1 is SGHVS and CDR2 is FQNEAQ. The CDR3 DNA follows: TGTGCCAGCAGCTCGAGCCAGGGAGGGATAACCTACAATGAGCAGTTCTTC. It yields the protein CASSSSQGGITYNEQFF.

The chain uses TRBV11-3 and TRBJ2-1; the match to TRBD2 covers 11 bases. Looked up from germline, CDR1 is SGHNT and CDR2 is YENEEA. V was pared by 3 bases and J by 6 bases, with 4 bases of the junction left unmatched. There are 15 residues in the CDR3. Here the CDR3 reads CASSLRLAGFNEQFF. The CDR3 DNA reads TGTGCCAGCAGCTTGAGACTAGCGGGATTCAATGAGCAGTTCTTC.

The J gene is TRBJ2-7, the V gene TRBV20-1, with TRBD1 matching 11 bases. This CDR3 comprises 14 residues. V was pared by 6 bases and J by 4 bases, with 8 bases of the junction left unmatched. CDR1 and CDR2 (germline): DFQATT, SNEGSKA (reference sequence). The CDR3 sequence: CSASMGQGDYEQYF. As DNA, the CDR3 is TGCAGTGCGAGTATGGGACAGGGGGATTACGAGCAGTACTTC.

This clone was seen just once. The V call is TRBV19, the J call TRBJ2-3; weak D call: TRBD2 (6 bases). The germline V gene has CDR1 LNHDA and CDR2 SQIVND (reference sequence). Trimming took off 4 bases at V and 6 bases at J, with 23 bases between the two ends. The CDR3 spans 17 residues. The CDR3, as DNA: TGTGCCAGTAGTAAAAACCGGGACTCAATTCGCGCGGATACGCAGTATTTT. Protein: CASSKNRDSIRADTQYF.

The rearrangement links TRBV15 to TRBJ1-4; the D is unclear. CDR3 length equals 18 residues. Germline V gives CDR1 LNHNV, CDR2 YYDKDF (reference sequence). Trimming took 5 bases from V and 0 from J, leaving 19 bases between them. The CDR3 sequence is CATSGRIQRVATNEKLFF. In nucleotides, the CDR3 is TGTGCCACCAGCGGCAGGATTCAAAGGGTTGCAACTAATGAAAAACTGTTTTTT.

This clone showed up just a few times. This chain links TRBV4-1 with TRBJ1-6, with D possibly matching TRBD1 (5 bases). The germline V and J ends were trimmed by 0 bases and 9 bases, with 12 bases remaining between them. Per germline, CDR1 MGHRA and CDR2 YSYEKL. CDR3 length: 15 residues. In DNA, the CDR3 is TGCGCCAGCAGCCAAGATCTGGCAGGGTCTTCACCCCTCCACTTT. It yields the protein CASSQDLAGSSPLHF.

The CDR3 loop reads CASSNKSWTMKETQYF. CDR3 sequence (DNA): TGTGCCAGTAGTAATAAGAGCTGGACAATGAAAGAGACCCAGTACTTC. The chain couples TRBV19 to TRBJ2-5, with D perhaps matching TRBD1 (5 bases). CDR1 and CDR2 (germline): LNHDA, SQIVND (reference sequence). The CDR3 is 16 residues long. Trimming removed 4 bases at V and 3 bases at J, with 18 bases between. Full variable domain (outside the CDR3, taken from reference TRBV19 and TRBJ2-5): DGGITQSPKYLFRKEGQNVTLSCEQNLNHDAMYWYRQDPGQGLRLIYYSQIVNDFQKGDIAEGYSVSREKKESFPLTVTSAQKNPTAFYLCASSNKSWTMKETQYFGPGTRLLVL.